This TCR beta chain was profiled in a study of graft-versus-host responses after intestinal transplantation (dated by TCRdb to 2020 to 2023). Concerning the study at large: Multivisceral, liver-intestinal, or isolated intestinal transplants were received by the recipients. All recipients received anti-thymocyte globulin induction followed by maintenance tacrolimus and steroids for about three years. After intestinal transplantation, graft-versus-host and host-versus-graft alloreactive T cell clones were followed in the graft, circulation and bone marrow using bulk TCR-beta CDR3 sequencing. Alloreactive clones were identified by sequencing pre-transplant mixed lymphocyte reaction products and comparing these products with unstimulated pre-transplant donor and recipient T cells. The cohort enrolled about two dozen intestinal transplant recipients including one retransplant, and a few patients lacking pretransplant specimens were excluded. Donor T cell macrochimerism was defined as a peak of at least 4% donor T cells among recipient peripheral blood mononuclear cells. Rather than being sequenced by the commercial service, samples from a few later patients were sequenced in-house on an Illumina MiSeq and processed with MiXCR. Paper-wide results and their limitations: The relatively low number and heterogeneity of intestinal transplant patients limited the conclusions. Early after transplant, peak levels of circulating GvH clones were found to be associated with declines in HvG clones. GvH clones were found in recipient bone marrow, and some of the GvH clones appeared earlier in ileal mucosa or blood, which is consistent with an intestinal mucosal origin. In the allografts of patients with donor T cell macrochimerism, GvH to HvG T cell clonal ratios were high.

The junction carries 16 bases between V and J, which are trimmed by 3 bases and 6 bases respectively. The CDR1 and CDR2 encoded by the germline V gene (reference sequence) are SEHNR and FQNEAQ. From its cysteine to its phenylalanine, the CDR3 spans 15 amino acids. The read is trimmed to its CDR3 DNA, 45 bases read in frame from base 1. To prepare the library, the immunoSEQ multiplex PCR assay was applied. Adaptive Biotechnologies carried out high-throughput TCR-beta CDR3 sequencing of genomic DNA for most patients. The published analysis was carried out like this. Adaptive's ImmunoSEQ software supplied the TCR sequencing data for around 19 patients, while MiXCR and VDJtools were used to process three other patients. CDR3 nucleotide sequences shared by donor and recipient were removed because the origin of these sequences could not be assigned. At least 2-fold expansion over unstimulated cells and a minimum CFSE-low frequency of 0.002% (template counts) or 0.001% (read counts) were required for clones to be classified as alloreactive. Mappable clones were those detected in sequenced pre-transplant spleen, lymph node, or MLR CFSE-low populations of the donor or recipient. The cumulative frequency of alloreactive clones was calculated as a percentage of all sequences, weighted by copy number. What TCRdb holds here is the immuneACCESS table cut down to in-frame rearrangements. Part of the clones is not present; checked against another copy, under half of the missing clones reflect an unresolved V gene, and the others are unexplained. That table is the source of V, J and clone size, and D and trimming were worked out from the DNA. In all, the sample holds roughly 97,000 clones, and 90% of those were seen once. In total, the top ten clones hold approximately 16% of the sample.

On this clone: Its antigen remains unidentified. The sample holds no much larger clone one base away, and base qualities are not on file.

Blood samples were collected up to 4 times in the first month after transplant and then at least monthly when available. This chain is built from TRBV7-9 and TRBJ2-3, with the D gene not confidently named. The source material was PBMCs, sampled around 68 weeks after intestinal transplant. The TCR comes from a human patient who received an intestinal transplant, so some T cells may come from the graft donor. The nucleotides read TGTGCCAGCAGCTTGTTAAGGGATTCGGAGGATACGCAGTATTTT. This encodes CASSLLRDSEDTQYF.